Sequencing of this TCR beta chain was carried out in a study of Ad26.COV2.S vaccination and SARS-CoV-2 variants. In the study overall: As a participant in COV1001, the donor was in the Ad26.COV2.S trial arm.

Points on this clone: Its antigen is still unknown.

Study-wide points: Placebo recipients had lower spike-specific TCR breadth than vaccine recipients. Analyses of TCR breadth and depth may have underestimated total T cell responses. Reports say spike-specific CD8+ and CD4+ T cell responses covered substantial breadth after vaccination.

The assay was immunoSEQ multiplex PCR, and TCRdb's table has in-frame clones only and misses some. There are 300,000 to 400,000 clones in the sample; around nine tenths occur only once, and roughly 5% lies in the top ten. As for treatment: around 19 received Ad26.COV2.S at low or high dose, single or two shots; roughly five received placebo; per-sample allocation not given. Samples came from day 63 after the first vaccine or placebo injection. CDR3 length equals 15 residues. Looked up from germline, CDR1 is MGHRA and CDR2 is YSYEKL. The V end was cut by 1 base, the J end by 4 bases, with 11 bases between.

The receptor was isolated from a person between 18 and 60 years old who received the Ad26.COV2.S COVID-19 vaccine or a placebo. The V and J genes are TRBV4-1 and TRBJ2-1; maybe TRBD2 (6 bases). The sequences come from peripheral blood, collected in a trial of Ad26.COV2.S vaccine versus placebo. The CDR3 DNA reads as TGCGCCAGCAGCCAAGGGGCGGGGCCGTACAATGAGCAGTTCTTC. It encodes CASSQGAGPYNEQFF.